This TCR beta chain was recovered during a study of CD8 T cells in Susac syndrome. On the study more broadly: Roughly 6 sequenced Susac syndrome patients had clinically active disease, while under ten were in remission. General study points: Susac-specific public clones numbered more than 15 in total CD8+ repertoires (and about five in CD8+ TEMRA repertoires). Maximal CD8+ clonal expansion in Susac was observed within TEMRA cells and among active patients.

This clonotype was recorded a few times. The antigen remains undetermined. This CDR3 has 16 residues. Germline CDR1 and CDR2: LGHNA and YSLEER. Deletions cut 1 base from V and 5 bases from J, with 15 bases between. The authors reverse transcribed 0.5 to 1 ug RNA with random hexamers. Each CDR3 protein gets one entry after TCRdb re-called the immunoSEQ multiplex PCR reads with MiXCR. The table records 50,000 to 55,000 distinct CDR3 sequences, 85% to 95% of them present only once. This sequence was found in a human donor with Susac syndrome. Material: CD8+ T cells from PBMCs. The V call is TRBV4-3, the J call TRBJ1-5; the D is unclear. CDR3 amino acids: CASSQVPMQADQPQHF. CDR3 DNA: TGCGCCAGCAGCCAAGTCCCTATGCAGGCCGATCAGCCCCAGCATTTT.